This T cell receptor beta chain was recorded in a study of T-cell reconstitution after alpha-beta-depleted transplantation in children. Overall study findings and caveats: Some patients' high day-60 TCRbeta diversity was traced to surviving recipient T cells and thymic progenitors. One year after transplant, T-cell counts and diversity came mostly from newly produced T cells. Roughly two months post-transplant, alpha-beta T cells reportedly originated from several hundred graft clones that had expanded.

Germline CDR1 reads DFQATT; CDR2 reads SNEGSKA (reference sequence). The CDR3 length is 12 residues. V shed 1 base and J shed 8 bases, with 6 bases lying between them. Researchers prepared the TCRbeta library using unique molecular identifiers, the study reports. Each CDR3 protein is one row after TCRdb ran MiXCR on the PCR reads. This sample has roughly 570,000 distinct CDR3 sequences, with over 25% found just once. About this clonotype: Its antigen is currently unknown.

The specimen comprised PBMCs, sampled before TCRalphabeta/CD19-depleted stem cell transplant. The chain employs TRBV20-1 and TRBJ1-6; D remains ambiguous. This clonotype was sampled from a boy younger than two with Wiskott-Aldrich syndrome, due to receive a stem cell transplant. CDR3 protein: CSARGLDSPLHF. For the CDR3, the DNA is TGCAGTGCTAGAGGTTTGGATTCACCCCTCCACTTT.